Each of the 13 T cell receptor beta chains below was sequenced from the same sample in a study of blood T cells in healthy people across ages. It was with a sample-barcoded 5' primer and a J-beta primer mix that a second PCR of roughly 6 to 12 cycles was run. TCRdb reprocessed the 5' RACE reads with MiXCR, giving one entry per CDR3 protein. Of hundreds of thousands of distinct CDR3 sequences in the sample, 40% to 60% were seen once. Source material: blood. These receptors all come from a man between 25 and 39 years old in good health.

In this sample, this clonotype turned up a few times. The genes are TRBV20-1 and TRBJ2-3; 10 nucleotides agree with TRBD2. The CDR3 has 16 amino acids. With 1 base clipped from V and 4 bases from J, the junction kept 8 bases outside the gene matches. From germline, CDR1 is DFQATT and CDR2 SNEGSKA (reference sequence). The CDR3 reads CSARVIAGGLADTQYF. The CDR3 nucleotides are TGCAGTGCTAGAGTTATAGCGGGGGGCCTCGCAGATACGCAGTATTTT.

This clonotype appeared a few times. The V and J genes are TRBV7-9 and TRBJ1-2, with TRBD1 as a possible D gene (5 bases). V lost 4 bases to trimming and J lost 0 bases, with 12 bases between them. Germline CDR1 SEHNR, CDR2 FQNEAQ (reference sequence). The CDR3 is made up of 15 amino acids. CDR3 sequence reads: CASSSGTAPNYGYTF. CDR3 DNA sequence: TGTGCCAGCAGCTCCGGGACGGCCCCTAACTATGGCTACACCTTC.

The V and J genes are TRBV6-6 and TRBJ2-2; the match to TRBD2 covers 8 bases. Germline CDR1 MNHNY, CDR2 SVGAGI (reference sequence). The CDR3 totals 15 residues. V was pared by 7 bases and J by 6 bases, with 10 bases of the junction left unmatched. DNA of the CDR3: TGTGCCAGCATATTGACGGGGGGGTACGCCGGGGAGCTGTTTTTT. Protein sequence: CASILTGGYAGELFF.

The V gene is TRBV12-3 or TRBV12-4, the J gene TRBJ2-1, with 13 nucleotides matching TRBD2. The CDR3 has 16 amino acids. The V gene end was trimmed by 6 bases and the J gene end by 8 bases; junction bases not matched to a gene: 10. In DNA, the CDR3 is TGTGCCAGCAGCGGAGTGACTAGCGGGGGGTCCGATGAGCAGTTCTTC. It translates to CASSGVTSGGSDEQFF.

CDR3 coding DNA: TGCAGTGCTAGAGAGTCCACAGGGAACCACGAGCAGTACTTC. Translation: CSARESTGNHEQYF. The chain couples TRBV20-1 to TRBJ2-7; tentative D call: TRBD1 (6 bases). The V gene lost 0 bases and the J gene lost 5 bases, with 14 bases spanning the gap. Germline lookup yields CDR1 DFQATT and CDR2 SNEGSKA (reference sequence). This CDR3 contains 14 residues.

The chain is built from TRBV12-3 or TRBV12-4 and TRBJ2-3; D is possibly TRBD2 (6 bases). This CDR3 spans 14 amino acids. V lost 5 bases and J 5 bases, leaving 14 bases between the germline ends. CDR3 sequence (DNA): TGTGCCAGCAGTGTCGGAGGGAGAGGAGATACGCAGTATTTT. It is translated as CASSVGGRGDTQYF.

The J gene is TRBJ2-5, the V gene TRBV12-5; 8 bases line up with TRBD1. Germline V gene lookup returns CDR1 LGHNT and CDR2 FRNRAP. With V trimmed by 1 base and J by 2 bases, 9 bases remained unmatched. The CDR3 has 17 residues. The CDR3 loop is CASGLERGDRRQETQYF. The CDR3 region has the DNA TGTGCTAGTGGTTTGGAGAGGGGGGACAGGAGACAAGAGACCCAGTACTTC.

V is TRBV7-2 and J is TRBJ1-4, with no clear D. The CDR3 is made up of 13 amino acids. Trimming cost V 1 base and J 8 bases, with 8 bases left between them. CDR1 is SGHTA, CDR2 FQGNSA, per germline. The CDR3 coding sequence is TGTGCCAGCAGCTTAGGTGAAGGGGAAAAACTGTTTTTT. Encoded protein: CASSLGEGEKLFF.

This clonotype was seen more than once but under ten times. The rearrangement joins TRBV13 to TRBJ2-7; 12 nucleotides line up with TRBD2. Germline trimming cut 5 bases from V and 3 bases from J; bases unmatched to any gene: 11. CDR1 and CDR2 (germline): PRHDT, FYEKMQ (reference sequence). This CDR3 comprises 17 residues. The CDR3 loop reads CASSPGTSGSRNYEQYF. CDR3 nucleotide sequence: TGTGCCAGCAGCCCAGGGACTAGCGGGTCGCGAAACTACGAGCAGTACTTC.

The CDR3 is CASSPQVTGGDRSSQDQYGYTF. DNA of the CDR3: TGTGCCAGCAGCCCACAGGTGACAGGAGGGGACCGCTCCAGCCAAGACCAGTATGGCTACACCTTC. The chain uses TRBV9 and TRBJ1-2, with a tentative D call TRBD1 (6 bases). Germline CDR1 SGDLS, CDR2 YYNGEE. This CDR3 contains 22 residues. The ends were cut back, 4 bases at V and 5 bases at J, with 39 bases in the middle.

V gene TRBV5-4 combines with J gene TRBJ1-1; D perhaps matches TRBD1 (5 bases). The V end lost 5 bases, the J end lost 6 bases, and 14 bases lay between the germline ends. The germline V gene encodes CDR1 SGHNT and CDR2 YYREEE (reference sequence). The CDR3 has 13 amino acids. The CDR3 loop is CASSRDERAEAFF. Here the CDR3 DNA reads TGTGCCAGCAGTAGGGACGAACGAGCTGAAGCTTTCTTT.

The V and J genes are TRBV3-1 and TRBJ2-7; 11 bases fit TRBD2. V lost 1 base to trimming and J lost 6 bases; unmatched junction nucleotides: 11. Germline V lookup: CDR1 LGHDT, CDR2 YNNKEL (reference sequence). The CDR3 length is 17 residues. The DNA of the CDR3 is TGTGCCAGCAGCCAAGTAGGTCTAGCGGGGGGAGACGGCGAGCAGTACTTC. Protein product: CASSQVGLAGGDGEQYF.

As regards this clonotype: The junction shows a germline mismatch at one end, possibly a read error. The J gene is TRBJ2-5, the V gene TRBV7-9; D gene ambiguous. Germline lookup yields CDR1 SEHNR and CDR2 FQNEAQ (reference sequence). There are 12 residues in the CDR3. The CDR3 loop is CTSSLDRETQYF. The DNA for the CDR3 is TGTACCAGCAGCTTAGATCGGGAGACCCAGTACTTC. Full variable domain (missing parts from reference TRBV7-9 and TRBJ2-5): DTGVSQNPRHKITKRGQNVTFRCDPISEHNRLYWYRQTLGQGPEFLTYFQNEAQLEKSRLLSDRFSAERPKGSFSTLEIQRTEQGDSAMYLCTSSLDRETQYFGPGTRLLVL.